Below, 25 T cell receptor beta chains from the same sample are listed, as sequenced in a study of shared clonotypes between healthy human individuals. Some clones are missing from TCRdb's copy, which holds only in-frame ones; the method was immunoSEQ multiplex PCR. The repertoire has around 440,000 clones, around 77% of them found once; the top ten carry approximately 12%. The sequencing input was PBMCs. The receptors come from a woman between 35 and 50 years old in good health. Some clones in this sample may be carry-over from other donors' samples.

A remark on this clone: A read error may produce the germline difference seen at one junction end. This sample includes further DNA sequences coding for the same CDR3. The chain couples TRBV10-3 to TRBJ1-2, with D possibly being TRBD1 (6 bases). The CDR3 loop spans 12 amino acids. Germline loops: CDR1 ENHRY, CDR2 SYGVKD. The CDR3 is CAIGPTGSGYTF. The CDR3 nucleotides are TGCGCCATCGGGCCGACAGGCTCTGGCTACACCTTC.

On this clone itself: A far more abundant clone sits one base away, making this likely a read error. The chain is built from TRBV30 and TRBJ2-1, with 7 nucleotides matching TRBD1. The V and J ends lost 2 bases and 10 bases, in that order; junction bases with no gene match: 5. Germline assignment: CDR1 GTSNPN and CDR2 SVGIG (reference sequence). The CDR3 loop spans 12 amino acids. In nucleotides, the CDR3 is TGTGCCTGGAGTACCCGGGACAGCGAGCAGTTCTTC. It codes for CAWSTRDSEQFF.

CDR3 nucleotides: TGTGCCAGCAGTTTGGCCCCAACGGAGGCCTCCTACAATGAGCAGTTCTTC. Amino acid sequence: CASSLAPTEASYNEQFF. The rearrangement links TRBV27 to TRBJ2-1; tentatively, D is TRBD2 (5 bases). From germline, CDR1 is MNHEY and CDR2 SMNVEV (reference sequence). CDR3 size: 17 residues. The V and J ends lost 3 bases and 0 bases respectively, with 15 bases between them.

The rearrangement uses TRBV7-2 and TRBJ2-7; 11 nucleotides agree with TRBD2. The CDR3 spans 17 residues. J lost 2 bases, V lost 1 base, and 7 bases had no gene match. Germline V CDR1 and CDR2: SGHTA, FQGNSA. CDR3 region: CASSLVITSGSPYEQYF. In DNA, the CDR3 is TGTGCCAGCAGCTTAGTTATTACTAGCGGGAGCCCCTACGAGCAGTACTTC.

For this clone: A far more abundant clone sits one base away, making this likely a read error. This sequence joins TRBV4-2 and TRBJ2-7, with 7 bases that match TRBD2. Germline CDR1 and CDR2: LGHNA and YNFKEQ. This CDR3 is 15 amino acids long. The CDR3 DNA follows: TGTGCCGGCAGCCGACTAGCCGAGGGCTCCTACGAGCAGTACTTC. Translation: CAGSRLAEGSYEQYF.

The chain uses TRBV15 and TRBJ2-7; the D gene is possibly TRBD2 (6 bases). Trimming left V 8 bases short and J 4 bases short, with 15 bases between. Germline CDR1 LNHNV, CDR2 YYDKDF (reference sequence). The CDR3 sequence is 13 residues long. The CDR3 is CATGKGLSYEQYF. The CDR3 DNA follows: TGTGCCACCGGCAAAGGACTAAGTTACGAGCAGTACTTC.

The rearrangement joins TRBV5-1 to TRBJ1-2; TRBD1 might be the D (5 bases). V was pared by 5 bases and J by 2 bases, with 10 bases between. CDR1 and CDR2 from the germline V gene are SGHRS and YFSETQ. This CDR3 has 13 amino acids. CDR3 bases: TGCGCCAGCAGGGGTTGGGGCAACTATGGCTACACCTTC. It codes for CASRGWGNYGYTF.

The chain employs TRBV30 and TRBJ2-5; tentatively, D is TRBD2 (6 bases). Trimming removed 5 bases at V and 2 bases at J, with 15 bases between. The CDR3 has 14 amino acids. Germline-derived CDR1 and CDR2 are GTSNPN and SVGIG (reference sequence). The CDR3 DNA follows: TGTGCCTGGGTCGCCGGGAGCAGACAAGAGACCCAGTACTTC. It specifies CAWVAGSRQETQYF.

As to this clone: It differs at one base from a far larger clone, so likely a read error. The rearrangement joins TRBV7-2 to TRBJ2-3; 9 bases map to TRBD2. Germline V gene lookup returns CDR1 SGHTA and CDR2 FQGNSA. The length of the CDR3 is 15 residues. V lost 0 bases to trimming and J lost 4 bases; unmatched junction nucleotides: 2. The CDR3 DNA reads TGTGCCAGCAGCTTAGCTAGCGGGAGTCCAGATACGCAGTATTTT. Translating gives CASSLASGSPDTQYF.

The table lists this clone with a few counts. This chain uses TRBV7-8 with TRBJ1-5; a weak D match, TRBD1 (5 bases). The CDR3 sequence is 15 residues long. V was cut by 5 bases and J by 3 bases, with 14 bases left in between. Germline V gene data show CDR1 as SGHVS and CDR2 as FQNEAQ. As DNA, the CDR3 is TGTGCCAGCAGCCCCGACAGCCCTCTCAATCAGCCCCAGCATTTT. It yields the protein CASSPDSPLNQPQHF.

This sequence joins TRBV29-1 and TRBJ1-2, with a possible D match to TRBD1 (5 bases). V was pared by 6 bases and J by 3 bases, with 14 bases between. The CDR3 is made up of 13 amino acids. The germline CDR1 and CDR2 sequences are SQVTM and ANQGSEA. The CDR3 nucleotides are TGCAGCGTCCAACAGGCGGACTACTATGGCTACACCTTC. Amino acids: CSVQQADYYGYTF.

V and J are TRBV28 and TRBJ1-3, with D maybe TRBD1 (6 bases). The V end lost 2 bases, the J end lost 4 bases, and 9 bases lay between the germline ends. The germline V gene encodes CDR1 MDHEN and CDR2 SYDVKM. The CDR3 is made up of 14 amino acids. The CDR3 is CASSLLDRGNTIYF. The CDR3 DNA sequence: TGTGCCAGCAGTTTACTAGACAGGGGAAACACCATATATTTT.

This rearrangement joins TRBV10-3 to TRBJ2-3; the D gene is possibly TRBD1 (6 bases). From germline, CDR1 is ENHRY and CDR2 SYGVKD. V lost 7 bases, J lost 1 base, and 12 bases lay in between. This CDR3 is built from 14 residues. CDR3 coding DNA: TGTGCCATCAAAGGACAGTCAGGCACAGATACGCAGTATTTT. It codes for CAIKGQSGTDTQYF.

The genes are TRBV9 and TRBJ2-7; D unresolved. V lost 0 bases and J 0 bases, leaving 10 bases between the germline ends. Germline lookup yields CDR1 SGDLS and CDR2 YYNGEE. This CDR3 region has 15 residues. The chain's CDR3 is CASSVGQMNSYEQYF. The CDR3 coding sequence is TGTGCCAGCAGCGTAGGTCAAATGAACTCCTACGAGCAGTACTTC.

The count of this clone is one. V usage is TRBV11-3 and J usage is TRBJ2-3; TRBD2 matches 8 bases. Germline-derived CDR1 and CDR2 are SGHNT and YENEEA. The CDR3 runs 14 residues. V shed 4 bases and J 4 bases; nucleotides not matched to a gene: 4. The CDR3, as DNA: TGTGCCAGCAGCTACAGCGGGGGCCCAGATACGCAGTATTTT. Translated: CASSYSGGPDTQYF.

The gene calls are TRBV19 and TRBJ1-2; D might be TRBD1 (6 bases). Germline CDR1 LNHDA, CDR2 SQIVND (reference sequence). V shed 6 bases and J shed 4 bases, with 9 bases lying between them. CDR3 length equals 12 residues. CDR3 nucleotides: TGTGCCAGTAGGCTACAGGGCTATGGCTACACCTTC. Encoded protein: CASRLQGYGYTF.

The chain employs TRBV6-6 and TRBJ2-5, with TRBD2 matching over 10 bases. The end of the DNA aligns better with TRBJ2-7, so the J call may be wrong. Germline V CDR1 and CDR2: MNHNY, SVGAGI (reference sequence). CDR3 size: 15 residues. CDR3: CASSQAGGLIGEQYF. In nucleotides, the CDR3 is TGTGCCAGCAGTCAAGCGGGAGGGCTGATCGGCGAGCAGTACTTC.

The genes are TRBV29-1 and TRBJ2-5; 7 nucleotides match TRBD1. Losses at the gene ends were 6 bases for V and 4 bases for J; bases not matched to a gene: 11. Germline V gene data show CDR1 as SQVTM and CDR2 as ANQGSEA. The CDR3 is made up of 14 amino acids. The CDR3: CSVVPRGLLETQYF. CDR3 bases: TGCAGCGTCGTCCCCAGGGGGTTGTTAGAGACCCAGTACTTC.

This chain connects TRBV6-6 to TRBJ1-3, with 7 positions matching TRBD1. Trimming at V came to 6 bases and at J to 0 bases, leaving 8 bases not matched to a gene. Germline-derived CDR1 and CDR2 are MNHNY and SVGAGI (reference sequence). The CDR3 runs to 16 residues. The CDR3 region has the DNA TGTGCCAGCAGGGTACAGGGGATCCGCTCTGGAAACACCATATATTTT. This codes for CASRVQGIRSGNTIYF.

CDR3 protein: CASSPPGTDSYEQYF. The CDR3 DNA is TGTGCCAGCAGCCCTCCCGGGACGGACTCCTACGAGCAGTACTTC. The chain links TRBV5-6 to TRBJ2-7, with D perhaps assigned TRBD1 or TRBD2 (5 bases each). CDR3 length: 15 amino acids. V dropped 4 bases and J dropped 0 bases, with 14 bases sitting between them. Germline V gene data show CDR1 as SGHDT and CDR2 as YYEEEE.

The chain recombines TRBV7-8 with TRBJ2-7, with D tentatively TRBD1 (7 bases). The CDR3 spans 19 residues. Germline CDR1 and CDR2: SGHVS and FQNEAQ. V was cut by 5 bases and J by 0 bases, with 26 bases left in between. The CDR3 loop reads CASSATGVTGLGVSYEQYF. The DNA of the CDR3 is TGTGCCAGCAGCGCTACAGGGGTTACGGGACTTGGGGTCTCCTACGAGCAGTACTTC.

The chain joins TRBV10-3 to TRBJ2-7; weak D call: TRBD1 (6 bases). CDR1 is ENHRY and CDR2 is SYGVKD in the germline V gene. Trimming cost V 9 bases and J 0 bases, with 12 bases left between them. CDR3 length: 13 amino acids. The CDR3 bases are TGTGCCATGTCCGGACAGCACTCCTACGAGCAGTACTTC. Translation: CAMSGQHSYEQYF.

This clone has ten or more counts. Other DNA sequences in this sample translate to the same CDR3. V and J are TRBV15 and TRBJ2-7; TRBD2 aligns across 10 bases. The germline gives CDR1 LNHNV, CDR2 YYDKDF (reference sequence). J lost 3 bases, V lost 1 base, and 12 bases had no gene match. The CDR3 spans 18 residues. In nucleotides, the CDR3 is TGTGCCACCAGCAGAGTGGCTAGCGGGAGTTCAGTTGGCTACGAGCAGTACTTC. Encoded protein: CATSRVASGSSVGYEQYF.

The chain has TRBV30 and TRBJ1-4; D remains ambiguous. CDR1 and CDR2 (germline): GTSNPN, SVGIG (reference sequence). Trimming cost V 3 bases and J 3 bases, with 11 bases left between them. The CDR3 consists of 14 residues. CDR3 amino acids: CAWRTRDPNEKLFF. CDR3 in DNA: TGTGCCTGGAGGACCCGAGACCCTAATGAAAAACTGTTTTTT.

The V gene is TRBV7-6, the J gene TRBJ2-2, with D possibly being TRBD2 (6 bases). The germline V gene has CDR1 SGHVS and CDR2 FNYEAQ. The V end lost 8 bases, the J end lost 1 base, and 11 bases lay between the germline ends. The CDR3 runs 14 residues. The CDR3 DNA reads TGTGCCAGCGTAACGGGACTGAACACCGGGGAGCTGTTTTTT. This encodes CASVTGLNTGELFF.